This note documents a single T cell receptor beta chain sequence. At least ten counts were recorded for this clone. It lacks a known antigen. No much larger clone is present one base from it, and per-base qualities are unavailable. The library was generated by PCR. Sequencing used an Illumina HiSeq 4000. High-throughput sequencing was used to profile the TCR beta-chain CDR3 region of each patient. The paper's data handling went like this. CDR3 differences across clinicopathological groups were used to build a classifier for discriminating distant-metastatic papillary thyroid cancer patients. The Shannon index was used to measure repertoire diversity, and the Morisita-Horn index was used to measure how similar tumor and blood repertoires were. TCRdb reanalyzed the raw reads on its own, using fastp at Q25 for trimming and MiXCR for clone calling, and kept in-frame beta chains. The V and J calls reflect TCRdb's pipeline rather than the authors' work. The sample contains some 45,000 clones, roughly 15% of them found a single time. About 20% of the sample belongs to the ten largest clones.

These data are taken from a study of metastatic and nonmetastatic thyroid tumors (dated by TCRdb to about 2020). Some background on the complete study: Repertoires from peripheral blood and from tumor or nodule tissue samples of malignant and benign thyroid patients were compared.

Overall results and qualifications from the work: In both blood and tumor samples, malignant tumors were reported to have significantly higher TCR beta diversity than benign nodules.

None of the patients had been given any treatment before thyroid surgery. Using T-cell receptor beta sequencing, the study looked back at clinical samples from patients collected from the early 2010s to the late 2010s. The sequenced sample was blood. This TCR was recovered from a female donor with papillary thyroid cancer or a benign thyroid nodule (not recorded which). Some clones in this sample may be carry-over from other donors' samples.

Read as DNA, the sequence is TGTGCCAGCAGTGTTCAGGGACAGGGGGTGAATGAGCAGTTCTTC. It codes for CASSVQGQGVNEQFF. The V and J genes are TRBV28 and TRBJ2-1, and 11 junctional nucleotides match TRBD1. The CDR3 numbers 15 residues from cysteine through phenylalanine. Kept here is only the CDR3 DNA, which spans 45 bases and is read in frame from base 1. The V end gives up 5 bases and the J end 7 bases, leaving 7 bases in the junction not matched to a gene. The germline V gene yields MDHEN for CDR1 and SYDVKM for CDR2.